Following are 12 T cell receptor beta chains from one sample sequenced in a study of blood T cell repertoires in COVID-19. Sequenced by immunoSEQ multiplex PCR; TCRdb stores in-frame clones only, minus some. The table lists 400,000 or so clones, roughly 89% of them singletons, with 0.8% to 1% in the top ten. Sequencing was done on a sample of peripheral blood. The receptors were sampled from a man aged 18 to 29 with COVID-19, enrolled during active disease.

This clone was counted once. The V and J genes are TRBV5-1 and TRBJ2-6; 12 bases match TRBD2. V trimming: 5 bases; J trimming: 2 bases; junction bases outside the gene matches: 2. The CDR3 length is 16 residues. Germline V gene sequence: CDR1 SGHRS, CDR2 YFSETQ. In DNA, the CDR3 is TGCGCCAGCAGTTGGACTAGCGGGACTGGGGCCAACGTCCTGACTTTC. Translated: CASSWTSGTGANVLTF.

The chain combines TRBV4-1 with TRBJ2-5, with 9 nucleotides matching TRBD2. With 0 bases clipped from V and 5 bases from J, the junction kept 7 bases outside the gene matches. Germline CDR1 and CDR2: MGHRA and YSYEKL. This CDR3 is 16 amino acids long. The CDR3 sequence is CASSQDRRGGRETQYF. The CDR3 DNA reads TGCGCCAGCAGCCAAGATCGGCGGGGGGGCAGGGAGACCCAGTACTTC.

Only one count was recorded for this clone. The CDR3 loop is CASSLRDIYGYTF. CDR3 bases: TGTGCCAGCAGTCTCCGGGACATCTATGGCTACACCTTC. The rearrangement joins TRBV2 to TRBJ1-2; possible D gene TRBD1, 6 bases. From germline, CDR1 is SNHLY and CDR2 FYNNEI. The CDR3 has 13 residues. Trimming cost V 5 bases and J 4 bases, with 11 bases left between them.

V and J are TRBV24-1 and TRBJ2-5; tentatively, D is TRBD2 (6 bases). The CDR3 totals 20 residues. CDR1 is KGHDR, CDR2 SFDVKD, per germline. Between the trimmed V and J ends, which lost 1 base and 0 bases, there was a span of 23 bases. As DNA, the CDR3 is TGTGCCACCAGTGATTTTGGTCAGGGAGGCACTAGCAGGTACCAAGAGACCCAGTACTTC. Protein sequence: CATSDFGQGGTSRYQETQYF.

The chain joins TRBV6-5 to TRBJ1-1; tentatively, D is TRBD1 (6 bases). Germline values: CDR1 MNHEY, CDR2 SVGAGI. The CDR3 length is 13 residues. The germline V and J ends were trimmed by 8 bases and 4 bases, with 14 bases remaining between them. The CDR3 loop is CASVAGGGTEAFF. The CDR3 DNA reads TGTGCCAGCGTTGCGGGGGGCGGCACTGAAGCTTTCTTT.

The genes are TRBV7-3 and TRBJ2-1; the match to TRBD2 covers 8 bases. Unmatched junction bases numbered 5, after V lost 4 bases and J lost 0 bases. The CDR3 covers 16 residues. Germline V CDR1 and CDR2: SGHTA, FQGTGA. The CDR3 is CASSSYSGISYNEQFF. The CDR3 region has the DNA TGTGCCAGCAGCTCTTATAGCGGGATCTCCTACAATGAGCAGTTCTTC.

Comments on this clone: Germline and junction disagree at one end, which may indicate a read error. This rearrangement joins TRBV5-6 to TRBJ2-3; 7 bases line up with TRBD2. This CDR3 has 11 amino acids. The germline CDR1 and CDR2 sequences are SGHDT and YYEEEE. CDR3 nucleotide sequence: TGTGCCAGCAGCTTGGGTGGGAGGGCCCTTTTT. This translates into CASSLGGRALF.

The sample holds one count of this clone. The chain recombines TRBV11-2 with TRBJ2-1; 7 bases map to TRBD2. Germline V gene sequence: CDR1 SGHAT, CDR2 FQNNGV. Unmatched junction bases numbered 11, after V lost 2 bases and J lost 7 bases. This CDR3 has 16 residues. The CDR3 nucleotides are TGTGCCAGCAGCTTAATGGGACCGACTAGCCCGAATGAGCAGTTCTTC. Encoded protein: CASSLMGPTSPNEQFF.

The rearrangement uses TRBV3-1 (or the pseudogene TRBV3-2) and TRBJ2-1; D remains unclear. CDR1 and CDR2 from the germline V gene are LGHDT and YNNKEL (reference sequence). The CDR3 covers 13 residues. The V and J ends lost 1 base and 6 bases respectively, with 7 bases between them. The CDR3 nucleotides read TGTGCCAGCAGCCAAGTGGGCTTCAATGAGCAGTTCTTC. Its translation is CASSQVGFNEQFF.

The chain uses TRBV11-3 and TRBJ2-5; a weak D match, TRBD2 (7 bases). The CDR3 spans 13 residues. Trimming cost V 6 bases and J 4 bases, with 12 bases left between them. Germline V CDR1 and CDR2: SGHNT, YENEEA. The CDR3 region is CASRRGGRETQYF. The DNA for the CDR3 is TGTGCCAGCAGGAGGGGGGGGCGAGAGACCCAGTACTTC.

This clone has a single count. The chain joins TRBV3-1 (or the pseudogene TRBV3-2) to TRBJ2-3; TRBD2 matches at 12 bases. CDR3 length: 16 residues. The V and J ends lost 4 bases and 4 bases, in that order; junction bases with no gene match: 6. The germline CDR1 and CDR2 sequences are LGHDT and YNNKEL (reference sequence). CDR3 in amino acids: CASSPRTSGEADTQYF. The CDR3 nucleotides are TGTGCCAGCAGCCCTCGGACTAGCGGGGAGGCAGATACGCAGTATTTT.

The chain uses TRBV5-4 and TRBJ1-3; unclear D gene. V was clipped by 2 bases and J by 0 bases, with 12 bases between them. CDR1 SGHNT and CDR2 YYREEE come from the germline V gene (reference sequence). This CDR3 comprises 16 residues. The CDR3 is CASSFFSGPSGNTIYF. In DNA, the CDR3 is TGTGCCAGCAGCTTTTTTTCAGGCCCCTCTGGAAACACCATATATTTT.